This T cell receptor beta chain was obtained from a study of read filtering for tumor transcriptome and immune sequencing. This library used roughly 0.4 ug RNA and molecular barcoded adaptors spanning alpha/delta and beta/gamma chains. TCRdb passed the reads through MiXCR, listing each CDR3 protein once. In the table there are about 48,000 distinct CDR3 sequences, roughly 19% of which are singletons. The ends lost 5 bases at V and 4 bases at J; junction bases unmatched: 13. CDR1 and CDR2 (germline): DFQATT, SNEGSKA (reference sequence). The CDR3 runs 15 residues. This clonotype has a count of ten or more.

This TCR was recovered from a donor over 35 with multiple myeloma. Sequencing was done on a sample of a population of CD138-negative cells sorted from bone marrow. The chain joins TRBV20-1 to TRBJ2-7, with 8 bases aligning to TRBD2. This chain's CDR3 is CSAQTPSGSRYEQYF. For the CDR3, the DNA is TGCAGTGCTCAGACCCCCAGCGGGAGTAGGTACGAGCAGTACTTC.